This T cell receptor beta chain was identified in a study of cytomegalovirus exposure and HLA in healthy donors. Whole-study results and caveats: The study put roughly 160 TCR beta chains on its list as cytomegalovirus-associated.

A remark on this clone: Its antigen is unknown. At one end, the junction sequence differs from germline, possibly due to a read error.

PCR used 60 Vbeta primers and 13 Jbeta primers. In the original workflow: An analysis that came later counted around 80 million unique TCR beta chains, 9 million to 12 million shared. TCRdb keeps only in-frame clones here, not all; method: immunoSEQ multiplex PCR. V and J calls and clone size follow that table, whereas D and trimming were derived from the DNA. The table lists 130,000 or so clones, about 76% of them singletons. The CDR3 loop spans 15 amino acids. Germline CDR1 SEHNR, CDR2 FQNEAQ (reference sequence). The chain combines TRBV7-9 with TRBJ2-7, with 7 bases lining up with TRBD1. Sequencing was done on a sample of PBMCs. This sequence originates from a man aged 35 to 55 in good health and CMV-seropositive. This chain's CDR3 is CSSSLSLGTAYEQYF. In DNA, the CDR3 is TGTTCCAGCAGCTTATCGCTCGGGACAGCTTACGAGCAGTACTTC.